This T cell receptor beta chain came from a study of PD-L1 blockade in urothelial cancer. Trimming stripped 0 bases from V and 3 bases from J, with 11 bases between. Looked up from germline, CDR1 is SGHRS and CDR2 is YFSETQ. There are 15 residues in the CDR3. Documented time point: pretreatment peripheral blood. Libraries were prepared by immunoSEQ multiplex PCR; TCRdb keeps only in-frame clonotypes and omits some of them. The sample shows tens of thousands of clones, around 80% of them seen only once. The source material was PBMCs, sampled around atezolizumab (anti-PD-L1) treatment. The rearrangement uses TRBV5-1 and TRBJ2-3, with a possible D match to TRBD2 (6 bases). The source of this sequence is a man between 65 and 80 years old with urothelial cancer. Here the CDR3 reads CASSLALGSTDTQYF. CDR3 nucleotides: TGCGCCAGCAGCTTGGCTCTCGGGAGTACAGATACGCAGTATTTT.